This is a list of T cell receptor beta chains from one sample in a study of shared T cell receptors in the human thymus. Method: immunoSEQ multiplex PCR; TCRdb's copy keeps in-frame clones and lacks some. Of about 660,000 clones listed, approximately 87% are singletons. The same specimen was also included in a second study, on human thymus T cells.

Sequenced sample: thymocytes. These receptors all come from a boy under two years old with a congenital heart defect. The CDR3 runs from the conserved cysteine through the conserved F or W. D genes are given only for firm matches. Size tells how often a clone was seen (once, few, many) or the class of an expanded clone, and some rows leave it out.

J	V	length	D	size	DNA	CDR3
TRBJ2-3	TRBV7-2	16	-	-	TGTGCCAGCAGCTTAGTCGTTGGCGGTCGGACAGATACGCAGTATTTT	CASSLVVGGRTDTQYF
TRBJ2-5	TRBV6-5	15	-	-	TGTGCCAGCAGACCATCGACAGAAAGTCAAGAGACCCAGTACTTC	CASRPSTESQETQYF
TRBJ2-1	TRBV5-4	16	TRBD2	-	TGTGCCAGCAGCTTAGGACTAGACGCCACCTACAATGAGCAGTTCTTC	CASSLGLDATYNEQFF
TRBJ1-4	TRBV27	15	-	-	TGTGCCAGCAGTTTAAGTTCTCGCGACAGTTTGAAACTGTTTTTT	CASSLSSRDSLKLFF
TRBJ2-7	TRBV19	15	TRBD1	-	TGTGCCAGTAGTATCGAACAGGGGGCCGAAGACGAGCAGTACTTC	CASSIEQGAEDEQYF
TRBJ1-5	TRBV28	19	TRBD1	-	TGTGCCAGCAGTCCACAGCGGGGTTTGGGGGACAGGGTAAGTCAGCCCCAGCATTTT	CASSPQRGLGDRVSQPQHF
TRBJ1-5	TRBV6-5	14	-	-	TGTGCCAGCAACGACACAGGTAGCAATCAGCCCCAGCATTTT	CASNDTGSNQPQHF
TRBJ2-2	TRBV6-5	14	-	-	TGTGCCAGCAGTTGGGGACAGAACACCGGGGAGCTGTTTTTT	CASSWGQNTGELFF
TRBJ2-4	TRBV28	14	TRBD2	-	TGTGCCAGCAAAAATAGCGGGAGTAAAAACATTCAGTACTTC	CASKNSGSKNIQYF
TRBJ1-1	TRBV5-1	14	TRBD1	-	TGCGCCAGCAGCTTGGGACAGGGGGGGACTGAAGCTTTCTTT	CASSLGQGGTEAFF
TRBJ1-2	TRBV9	17	-	-	TGTGCCAGCAGCGTAGTAGTGGGCGGGCGGATTGACTATGGCTACACCTTC	CASSVVVGGRIDYGYTF
TRBJ2-6	TRBV30	19	TRBD1	-	TGTGCCTGGAAGGTACAGGGGATATTGGACGGCTCTGGGGCCAACGTCCTGACTTTC	CAWKVQGILDGSGANVLTF
TRBJ1-5	TRBV4-1	14	TRBD1	-	TGCGCCAGCAGCCGAGGACAGGGAGATCAGCCCCAGCATTTT	CASSRGQGDQPQHF
TRBJ1-6	TRBV7-2	14	TRBD1	once	TGTGCCAGCAGCCCGGGACAGAAGCAGTCACCCCTCCACTTT	CASSPGQKQSPLHF
TRBJ2-7	TRBV19	15	TRBD2	-	TGTGCCAGTAGTACAGCTAGCGGGGGCGCCTACGAGCAGTACTTC	CASSTASGGAYEQYF
TRBJ2-1	TRBV11-3	17	TRBD2	-	TGTGCCAGCAGCTTCGGGACTAGCGGGGGGGACCGCAATGAGCAGTTCTTC	CASSFGTSGGDRNEQFF
TRBJ1-6	TRBV5-1	14	TRBD1	-	TGCGCCAGCAGCCCGGGACAGCTTAATTCACCCCTCCACTTT	CASSPGQLNSPLHF